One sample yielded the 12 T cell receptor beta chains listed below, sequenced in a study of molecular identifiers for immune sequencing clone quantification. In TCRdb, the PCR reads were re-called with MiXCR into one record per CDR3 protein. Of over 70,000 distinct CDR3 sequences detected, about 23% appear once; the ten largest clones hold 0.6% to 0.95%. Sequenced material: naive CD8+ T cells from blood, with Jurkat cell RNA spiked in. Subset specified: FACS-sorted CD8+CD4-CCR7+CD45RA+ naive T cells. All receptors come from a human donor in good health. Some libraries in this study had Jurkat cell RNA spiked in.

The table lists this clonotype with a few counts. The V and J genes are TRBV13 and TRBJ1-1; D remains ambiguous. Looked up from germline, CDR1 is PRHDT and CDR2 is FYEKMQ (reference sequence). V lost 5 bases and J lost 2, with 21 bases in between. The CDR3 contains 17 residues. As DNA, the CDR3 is TGTGCCAGCAGCCCCCATCTCGGCCCAGAAGGAAACACTGAAGCTTTCTTT. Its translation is CASSPHLGPEGNTEAFF.

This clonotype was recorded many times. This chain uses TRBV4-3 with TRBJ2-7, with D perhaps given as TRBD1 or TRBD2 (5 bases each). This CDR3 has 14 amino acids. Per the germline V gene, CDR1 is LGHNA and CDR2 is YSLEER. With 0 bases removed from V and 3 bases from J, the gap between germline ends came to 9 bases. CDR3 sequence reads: CASSQDRGLYEQYF. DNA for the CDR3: TGCGCCAGCAGCCAAGATCGGGGCCTCTACGAGCAGTACTTC.

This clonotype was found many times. CDR3 DNA: TGCGCCAGCAGCTTGCAGCCGGGACAGGGGGATCAGCCCCAGCATTTT. As protein: CASSLQPGQGDQPQHF. The chain is built from TRBV5-1 and TRBJ1-5; 11 bases are a match to TRBD1. The J segment lost 5 bases and the V segment lost 1 base, leaving 5 bases of the junction unmatched. The CDR3 length is 16 residues. The V gene's germline CDR1 is SGHRS and CDR2 YFSETQ.

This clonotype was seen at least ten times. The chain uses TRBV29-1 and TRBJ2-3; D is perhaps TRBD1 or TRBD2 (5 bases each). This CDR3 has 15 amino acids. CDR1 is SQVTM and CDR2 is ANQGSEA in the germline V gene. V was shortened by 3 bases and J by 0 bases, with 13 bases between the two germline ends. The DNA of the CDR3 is TGCAGCGTTGAGTGGGGGTTTCCTAGCACAGATACGCAGTATTTT. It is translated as CSVEWGFPSTDTQYF.

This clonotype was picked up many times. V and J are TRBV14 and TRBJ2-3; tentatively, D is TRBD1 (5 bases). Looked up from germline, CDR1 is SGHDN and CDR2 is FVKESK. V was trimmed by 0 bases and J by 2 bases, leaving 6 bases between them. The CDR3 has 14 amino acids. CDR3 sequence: CASSQEDITDTQYF. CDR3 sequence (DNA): TGTGCCAGCAGCCAAGAGGACATCACAGATACGCAGTATTTT.

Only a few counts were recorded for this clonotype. The CDR3 spells CASSEGQRGTDTQYF. In DNA, the CDR3 is TGTGCCAGCAGCGAGGGACAGAGGGGGACAGATACGCAGTATTTT. The gene calls are TRBV11-2 and TRBJ2-3; 7 bases match TRBD1. CDR3 size: 15 residues. J lost 3 bases, V lost 5 bases, and 8 bases had no gene match. Looked up from germline, CDR1 is SGHAT and CDR2 is FQNNGV.

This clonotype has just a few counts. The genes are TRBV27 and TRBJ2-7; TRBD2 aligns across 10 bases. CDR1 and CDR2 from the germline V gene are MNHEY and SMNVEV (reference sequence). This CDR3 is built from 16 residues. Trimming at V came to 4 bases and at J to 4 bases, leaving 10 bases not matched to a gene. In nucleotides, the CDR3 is TGTGCCAGCAGTTCAGGAGGACTAGCGGCACTTTACGAGCAGTACTTC. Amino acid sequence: CASSSGGLAALYEQYF.

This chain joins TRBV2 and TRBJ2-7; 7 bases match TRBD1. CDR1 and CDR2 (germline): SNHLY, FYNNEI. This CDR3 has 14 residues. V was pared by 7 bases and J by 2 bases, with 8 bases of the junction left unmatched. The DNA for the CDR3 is TGTGCCAGCAATGAGACAGGGACGACCTACGAGCAGTACTTC. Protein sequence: CASNETGTTYEQYF. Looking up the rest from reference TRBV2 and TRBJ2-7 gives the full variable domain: EPEVTQTPSHQVTQMGQEVILRCVPISNHLYFYWYRQILGQKVEFLVSFYNNEISEKSEIFDDQFSVERPDGSNFTLKIRSTKLEDSAMYFCASNETGTTYEQYFGPGTRLTVT.

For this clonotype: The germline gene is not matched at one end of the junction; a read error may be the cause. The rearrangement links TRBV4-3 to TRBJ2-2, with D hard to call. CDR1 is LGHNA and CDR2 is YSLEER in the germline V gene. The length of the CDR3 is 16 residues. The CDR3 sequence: CASGQVGRFDTGELFF. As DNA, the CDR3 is TGCGCCAGCGGCCAAGTCGGCAGGTTTGACACCGGGGAGCTGTTTTTT.

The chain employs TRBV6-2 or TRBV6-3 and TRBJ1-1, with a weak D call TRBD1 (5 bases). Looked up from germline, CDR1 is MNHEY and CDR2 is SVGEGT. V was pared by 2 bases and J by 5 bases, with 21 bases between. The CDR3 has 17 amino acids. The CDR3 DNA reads TGTGCCAGCAGTTACAAAAGGGACTCCCTGCTGGAGACTGAAGCTTTCTTT. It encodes CASSYKRDSLLETEAFF.

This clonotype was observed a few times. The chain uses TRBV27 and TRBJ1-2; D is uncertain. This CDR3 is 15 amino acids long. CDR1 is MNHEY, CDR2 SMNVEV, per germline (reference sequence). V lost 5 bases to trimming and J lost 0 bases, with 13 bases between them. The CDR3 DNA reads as TGTGCCAGCAGTGCAGCCTTAGCAGCTAACTATGGCTACACCTTC. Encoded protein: CASSAALAANYGYTF.

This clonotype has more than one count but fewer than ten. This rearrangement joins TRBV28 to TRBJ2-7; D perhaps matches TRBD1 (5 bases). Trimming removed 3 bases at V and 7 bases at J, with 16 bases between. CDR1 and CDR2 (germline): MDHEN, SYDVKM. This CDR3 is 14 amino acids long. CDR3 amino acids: CASSFRGTQREQYF. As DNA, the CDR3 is TGTGCCAGCAGTTTTAGGGGAACCCAGCGAGAGCAGTACTTC.